The following is a T cell receptor (beta chain) sequence with its context. The antigen this receptor binds is unknown. There are no base qualities to consult, and no much larger clone falls within one base. This specimen comes from a study of shared clonotypes between healthy human individuals (dated by TCRdb to 2018 to 2021). Background on the whole study: The cohort included three men and a couple of women between 18 and 49 years of age. Per donor, three plates each were used for CD4 naive and CD4 memory, two for CD8 naive, and one for CD8 memory. To estimate repertoire size and how much clonotypes are shared between individuals, the study performed deep sequencing of blood TCR repertoires from a few healthy adults. To increase sequencing depth and limit assay-specific biases, different laboratories used diverse techniques to prepare libraries and sequence TCR repertoires. Each donor's leukapheresis produced roughly between roughly 0.85 and 9.5 billion PBMCs.

TCR CDR3 regions were amplified from genomic DNA by multiplex PCR using the deep immunoSEQ assay. Genomic DNA extracted from each cell subset was distributed evenly over all wells of several immunoSEQ 96-well plates, and each plate served as one replicate. For sorted subsets, about 210 ng of genomic DNA, equivalent to roughly 30,000 T cell genomes, went into each replicate PCR. Purified libraries were measured with a Qubit 3.0 fluorometer, size-checked on a Bioanalyzer 2100, and measured again with the KAPA Library Quantification kit. Each immunoSEQ 96-well plate was sequenced on its own single-read 150-cycle Illumina NextSeq 550 flow cell. On the authors' methods: The immunoSEQ output contained only junctional sequences without quality scores, so filtering could not match that applied to full-length reads. To assign V/J genes and CDR3, sequences were annotated using PyIR, a Python wrapper for IgBLAST v1.9, with IMGT germline references. Any read was removed if the V/J assignment was weak (E-value above 1e-6), the CDR3 was missing, or the read contained stop codons, out-of-frame junctions, or ambiguous translated residues. V3J clonotypes were defined as sequences sharing the same inferred V gene, J gene, and CDR3 amino acid sequence. Percentage overlap between repertoires was calculated by dividing the number of shared unique clonotypes by the size of the smaller repertoire. Repertoire richness was assessed with RTK rarefaction, the Chao1 estimator, and Recon v2.1 estimates of unobserved clonotypes. OLGA was used to compute generation probabilities for all TCRbeta clonotypes that the gDNA method yielded from a handful of donors. Imported from immuneACCESS, the table was reduced by TCRdb to in-frame sequences with V and J called. These copies leave out some clones; in studies compared against another copy, an unresolved V gene accounts for under half, and the cause of the remainder is not known. V, J and clone size derive from that table, while D and trimming were established from the DNA sequence. The sample has some 900,000 clones on record, approximately 80% of them singletons. The ten largest clones represent approximately 1.5% of the sample.

Paper-wide results and their limitations: Higher generation probabilities were observed for clonotypes shared by all four sorted-subset donors than for non-shared clonotypes. The small number of donors limited the genetic and exposure-history diversity represented. Sampling was restricted to blood, and TCR repertoires in tissue are likely to differ from TCR repertoires in blood. When several donors were compared, the shared fraction of clonotypes was approximately 5% for naive CD4, around 3.5% for naive CD8, about 2.4% for memory CD4, and 0.3% to 0.5% for memory CD8. Even with the large sequencing depth, rarefaction of the sorted-subset datasets indicated that sequencing was incomplete. Naive subsets generally had larger estimated clonotype richness than memory subsets. Based on pairwise subsampling, the degree of clonotype sharing among donors was expected to be affected by sequencing depth.

The CDR3 has 12 amino acids, counting the end cysteine and phenylalanine. Only CDR3 DNA remains: 36 bases, in frame from the first base. CDR1 and CDR2 are read off the germline V gene as SNHLY and FYNNEI. V drops 5 bases and J drops 3 bases, leaving 7 bases in between. Healthy HIV-negative adults with no recently reported acute infections or vaccinations were included as donors. Every donor was a Caucasian adult living in Nashville, Tennessee, USA. Magnetic negative selection was used to enrich CD4+ T cells, after which naive cells were positively selected on CD45RA and the negative fraction became the memory subset. Blood was collected by leukapheresis, and PBMCs were isolated by Ficoll-Histopaque density gradient centrifugation and then cryopreserved in liquid nitrogen vapor phase. Purity and quantity of every magnetically sorted T cell population were checked by analytical flow cytometry. From each sorted fraction, genomic DNA was isolated and quantified by UV absorbance on a Nanodrop 2000c.

Sequencing was carried out using memory CD4+ T cells sorted from blood. This specimen's cell subset or site label, per the study, means: CD45RA-negative fraction. The rearranged chain carries TRBV2 and TRBJ1-1; the D gene remains uncertain. The TCR originated in a man younger than 35 in good health. The DNA reads TGTGCCAGCAGTCAAGACCACACTGAAGCTTTCTTT. The resulting protein is CASSQDHTEAFF.